This is a list of T cell receptor beta chains from one sample in a study of blood T cells in healthy people across ages. Using its own MiXCR run on the 5' RACE reads, TCRdb lists one record per CDR3 protein. The sample lists under 2 million distinct CDR3 sequences; roughly a third were seen once. Source material: blood. All receptors derive from a woman in her 30s in good health. Both conserved end residues are part of each CDR3. A D gene is named only where the DNA matches it firmly. The size entry is marked missing in some rows and otherwise reads once, few, many or a size class.

size: NA
V: TRBV2
J: TRBJ2-1
D: NA
DNA: TGTGCCAGCAGTGAAAGGTCGGGGGACAATGAGCAGTTCTTC
CDR3: CASSERSGDNEQFF

size: many
V: TRBV29-1
J: TRBJ2-7
D: TRBD2
DNA: TGCAGCGGGGTACGGGGGGTCGAGCAGTACTTC
CDR3: CSGVRGVEQYF

size: few
V: TRBV6-6
J: TRBJ1-2
D: TRBD1
DNA: TGTGCCAGCAGTTACACCGGGACAGGGAACTATGGCTACACCTTC
CDR3: CASSYTGTGNYGYTF

size: NA
V: TRBV6-4
J: TRBJ1-6
D: TRBD1
DNA: TGTGCCAGCAGACCCTACAGGGGTGGATCACCCCTCCACTTT
CDR3: CASRPYRGGSPLHF

size: few
V: TRBV20-1
J: TRBJ2-3
D: TRBD2
DNA: TGCAGTGCTAGAGAGACGGGGGGAATGACAGATACGCAGTATTTT
CDR3: CSARETGGMTDTQYF

size: few
V: TRBV28
J: TRBJ2-7
D: NA
DNA: TGTGCCAGCAGTTTGTCCGAGAGGGGATACGAGCAGTACTTC
CDR3: CASSLSERGYEQYF

size: NA
V: TRBV6-5
J: TRBJ2-2
D: NA
DNA: TGTGCCAGCAGTTATTTGGCGGACAGATCCCCCCCCGGGGAGCTGTTTTTT
CDR3: CASSYLADRSPPGELFF

size: NA
V: TRBV4-2
J: TRBJ2-1
D: NA
DNA: TGTGCCAGCAGCCAAGACGGAGGGGATGAGCAGTTCTTC
CDR3: CASSQDGGDEQFF

size: NA
V: TRBV10-3
J: TRBJ1-3
D: TRBD1
DNA: TGTGCCATCAGTGATTGGGACAGGGAAACCTCTGGAAACACCATATATTTT
CDR3: CAISDWDRETSGNTIYF

size: NA
V: TRBV10-3
J: TRBJ2-1
D: NA
DNA: TGTGCCATCAGTGAAATGGAGCGGACCTACAATGAGCAGTTCTTC
CDR3: CAISEMERTYNEQFF

size: NA
V: TRBV4-2
J: TRBJ1-2
D: TRBD1
DNA: TGTGCCAGCAGCCAAGATCGACAGGGGCCCGGGGGCTACACCTTC
CDR3: CASSQDRQGPGGYTF

size: NA
V: TRBV28
J: TRBJ2-5
D: TRBD1
DNA: TGTGCCAGCAGTTTTGGGGACAGGGGCTATGAGACCCAGTACTTC
CDR3: CASSFGDRGYETQYF

size: NA
V: TRBV4-1
J: TRBJ1-6
D: NA
DNA: TGCGCCAGCAGCCAAGTTGACAGGAGTCTAGGATCACCCCTCCACTTT
CDR3: CASSQVDRSLGSPLHF

size: NA
V: TRBV19
J: TRBJ1-1
D: NA
DNA: TGTGCCAGTAGTCTAAACAGGGATGCAACTGAAGCTTTCTTT
CDR3: CASSLNRDATEAFF

size: NA
V: TRBV6-5
J: TRBJ2-7
D: TRBD2
DNA: TGTGCCAGCAGTTACGGACTAGAGAACTACGAGCAGTACTTC
CDR3: CASSYGLENYEQYF

size: NA
V: TRBV30
J: TRBJ1-2
D: TRBD1
DNA: TGTGCCTGGAGGGCTCCGGGACAGGGGATGGCTAACTATGGCTACACCTTC
CDR3: CAWRAPGQGMANYGYTF

size: NA
V: TRBV20-1
J: TRBJ2-1
D: TRBD2
DNA: TGCAGTGCTAGAGGGATCAGCGGGAGGGCCAACAATGAGCAGTTCTTC
CDR3: CSARGISGRANNEQFF

size: NA
V: TRBV12-3/TRBV12-4
J: TRBJ2-7
D: TRBD1
DNA: TGTGCCAGCAGGCGGGACAGGGCAGGCGACGAGCAGTACTTC
CDR3: CASRRDRAGDEQYF

size: few
V: TRBV30
J: TRBJ2-1
D: NA
DNA: TGTGCCTGGAGTGGGGACAATGAGCAGTTCTTC
CDR3: CAWSGDNEQFF

size: NA
V: TRBV12-3/TRBV12-4
J: TRBJ1-2
D: NA
DNA: TGTGCCAGCAGTACTAGGTCCAGGGGTGGCTACACCTTC
CDR3: CASSTRSRGGYTF

size: NA
V: TRBV7-9
J: TRBJ2-5
D: TRBD2
DNA: TGTGCCAGCAGCTTACTAGCGGCAGGAGAGGGCCGGGAGACCCAGTACTTC
CDR3: CASSLLAAGEGRETQYF

size: NA
V: TRBV3-1
J: TRBJ2-7
D: NA
DNA: TGTGCCAGCAGCTCCCGGGACTTAAAGGGTGCCTACGAGCAGTACTTC
CDR3: CASSSRDLKGAYEQYF

size: few
V: TRBV3-1
J: TRBJ2-1
D: TRBD1
DNA: TGTGCCAGCAGCCAAACAGCCGGGACAGGGCTCAATGAGCAGTTCTTC
CDR3: CASSQTAGTGLNEQFF

size: many
V: TRBV20-1
J: TRBJ2-5
D: NA
DNA: TGCAGTGCGACGGACCTCTGGAAGACCCAGTACTTC
CDR3: CSATDLWKTQYF

size: NA
V: TRBV11-2
J: TRBJ2-1
D: TRBD2
DNA: TGTGCCAGCAGCTTATCATGGGGGAGGGAATACAATGAGCAGTTCTTC
CDR3: CASSLSWGREYNEQFF

size: few
V: TRBV6-5
J: TRBJ2-1
D: TRBD2
DNA: TGTGCCAGCAGTTACTCGATCGGTGTAGCGGGGGGCGACAATGAGCAGTTCTTC
CDR3: CASSYSIGVAGGDNEQFF

size: NA
V: TRBV6-1
J: TRBJ2-3
D: TRBD2
DNA: TGTGCCAGCAGTCGTGGGACTAGCGGGGCATCCACAGATACGCAGTATTTT
CDR3: CASSRGTSGASTDTQYF

size: few
V: TRBV6-1
J: TRBJ2-7
D: NA
DNA: TGTGCCAGCAGTGAAGATCGAGACAGCCGTAAAAACGAGCAGTACTTC
CDR3: CASSEDRDSRKNEQYF

size: NA
V: TRBV28
J: TRBJ1-2
D: NA
DNA: TGTGCCAGCAGTTTCCCCCACAGGCCCGGCTACACCTTC
CDR3: CASSFPHRPGYTF

size: NA
V: TRBV4-1
J: TRBJ2-3
D: NA
DNA: TGCGCCAGCAGCCAAGATCATCGGGACAGCACAGATACGCAGTATTTT
CDR3: CASSQDHRDSTDTQYF

size: NA
V: TRBV20-1
J: TRBJ1-5
D: TRBD1
DNA: TGCAGTGCTGAGGACAGGGTCGCCCCCACTCAGCCCCAGCATTTT
CDR3: CSAEDRVAPTQPQHF

size: NA
V: TRBV20-1
J: TRBJ2-7
D: TRBD2
DNA: TGCAGTGCTAGAGTGGACGGACCTGGGAGGGCCTCTTACGAGCAGTACTTC
CDR3: CSARVDGPGRASYEQYF

size: few
V: TRBV4-1
J: TRBJ2-3
D: TRBD1
DNA: TGCGCCAGCAGCCCCCAGGGGGCTAGCACAGATACGCAGTATTTT
CDR3: CASSPQGASTDTQYF

size: NA
V: TRBV10-3
J: TRBJ2-1
D: TRBD2
DNA: TGTGCCATCAAGCGGGGAAGCTCCTACAATGAGCAGTTCTTC
CDR3: CAIKRGSSYNEQFF

size: many
V: TRBV20-1
J: TRBJ2-6
D: NA
DNA: TGCAGTGCTAGTCCGAGGGGGTCTGGGGCCAACGTCCTGACTTTC
CDR3: CSASPRGSGANVLTF